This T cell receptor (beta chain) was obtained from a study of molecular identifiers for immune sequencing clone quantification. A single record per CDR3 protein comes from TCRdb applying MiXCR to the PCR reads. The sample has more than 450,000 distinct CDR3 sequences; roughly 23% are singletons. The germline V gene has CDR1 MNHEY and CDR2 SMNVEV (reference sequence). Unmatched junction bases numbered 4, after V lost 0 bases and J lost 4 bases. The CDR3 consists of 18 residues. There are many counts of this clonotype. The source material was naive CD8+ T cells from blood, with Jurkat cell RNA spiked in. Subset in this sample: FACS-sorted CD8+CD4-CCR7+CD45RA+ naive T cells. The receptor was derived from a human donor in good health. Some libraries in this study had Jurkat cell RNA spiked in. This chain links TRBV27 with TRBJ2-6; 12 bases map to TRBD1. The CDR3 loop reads CASSLSGTGGSGANVLTF. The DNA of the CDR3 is TGTGCCAGCAGTTTATCAGGGACAGGGGGCTCAGGGGCCAACGTCCTGACTTTC.